This TCR beta chain was documented in a study of shared T cell receptors in the human thymus. CDR3 length: 20 residues. V gave up 4 bases and J gave up 1 base; unmatched junction bases: 18. In germline, CDR1 is SGHRS, CDR2 YFSETQ. Assay: immunoSEQ multiplex PCR; the TCRdb copy retains only in-frame clones and omits some. The sample carries some 700,000 clones, 70% to 90% recorded once. The same sample was also used in a study of human thymus T cells.

The rearrangement links TRBV5-1 to TRBJ1-4; 8 positions match TRBD1. This receptor was taken from a girl under three years old with a congenital heart defect. Material for sequencing was thymocytes. Here the CDR3 reads CASSLKEPDREDLTNEKLFF. The CDR3 DNA is TGCGCCAGCAGCCTAAAAGAACCGGACAGGGAGGACTTAACTAATGAAAAACTGTTTTTT. The variable domain in full, with the rest retrieved from reference TRBV5-1 and TRBJ1-4, is KAGVTQTPRYLIKTRGQQVTLSCSPISGHRSVSWYQQTPGQGLQFLFEYFSETQRNKGNFPGRFSGRQFSNSRSEMNVSTLELGDSALYLCASSLKEPDREDLTNEKLFFGSGTQLSVL.